Sequencing of this T cell receptor beta chain was carried out in a study of CD8+ T cells in alopecia areata. The overall study: Treatment with tofacitinib (6 to 18 months) was followed by 6 months off drug. General study results and limits: Throughout tofacitinib, many expanded lesional clones continued to persist in scalp and blood. For patients receiving tofacitinib, scalp clonality and expanded CD8+ clones among the top 100 significantly decreased.

This clone turned up a few times. What it binds is unknown. The treatment here: oral pan-JAK inhibitor, 5-10 mg twice daily. In alopecia areata patients, both lesional scalp punch biopsies and peripheral blood were collected. V was pared by 5 bases and J by 5 bases, with 23 bases between. Germline loops: CDR1 SGHTA, CDR2 FQGNSA. This CDR3 spans 17 amino acids. The authors extracted RNA and reverse transcribed it into cDNA as the sequencing template. Clones were read by immunoSEQ multiplex PCR, and TCRdb kept only the in-frame ones, dropping some. The table includes approximately 210,000 clones, around three fifths detected once.

The chain carries TRBV7-2 and TRBJ2-3; TRBD2 might be the D (5 bases). Sample: CD4+ T cells sorted from blood, taken at week 24, from a patient treated with tofacitinib. This clonotype was sampled from a human donor with alopecia areata. The CDR3 is CASSPWETRAPGDTQYF. The DNA for the CDR3 is TGTGCCAGCAGCCCGTGGGAGACCCGCGCCCCGGGAGATACGCAGTATTTT. The complete variable domain, with remaining parts taken from reference TRBV7-2 and TRBJ2-3, reads GAGVSQSPSNKVTEKGKDVELRCDPISGHTALYWYRQSLGQGLEFLIYFQGNSAPDKSGLPSDRFSAERTGGSVSTLTIQRTQQEDSAVYLCASSPWETRAPGDTQYFGPGTRLTVL.